The 21 T cell receptor beta chains below all came from one sample that was sequenced in a study of T cell clonotyping in hematopoietic cell transplantation. Here immunoSEQ multiplex PCR was the method, and the copy in TCRdb shows in-frame clones only, minus some. The repertoire holds 15,000 or so clones, with approximately 57% as singletons. The input for sequencing was PBMCs, taken 30 days after allogeneic stem cell transplant. The receptor set was obtained from a male patient between 50 and 60 years old who had an allogeneic stem cell transplant from an unrelated donor, so T cells may come from the graft donor. Some clones in this sample may be carry-over from other donors' samples.

The CDR3 loop is CAWKVTPGDIQYF. The CDR3 region has the DNA TGTGCCTGGAAAGTCACACCCGGGGACATTCAGTACTTC. The chain uses TRBV30 and TRBJ2-4, with D possibly matching TRBD2 (5 bases). The CDR3 loop spans 13 amino acids. The germline V and J ends were trimmed by 4 bases and 8 bases, with 15 bases remaining between them. Germline V gene lookup returns CDR1 GTSNPN and CDR2 SVGIG (reference sequence).

This clone was recorded a few times. The chain couples TRBV6-5 to TRBJ2-2, with D hard to call. This CDR3 is 14 amino acids long. V gave up 4 bases and J gave up 1 base, with 7 bases separating them. Germline V gene sequence: CDR1 MNHEY, CDR2 SVGAGI. The CDR3 sequence: CASSFQENTGELFF. The CDR3, as DNA: TGTGCCAGCAGTTTCCAAGAGAACACCGGGGAGCTGTTTTTT.

V gene TRBV4-1 combines with J gene TRBJ1-4; D gene uncertain. V was pared by 4 bases and J by 1 base, with 13 bases between. Germline V CDR1 and CDR2: MGHRA, YSYEKL. The CDR3 covers 16 residues. CDR3 nucleotide sequence: TGCGCCAGCAGCCTCCTTCCATTCGTAACTAATGAAAAACTGTTTTTT. Its translation is CASSLLPFVTNEKLFF.

The J gene is TRBJ1-6, the V gene TRBV4-1; D unclear. The CDR3 runs to 15 residues. Trimming shortened V by 0 bases and J by 7 bases, and 10 bases separated the two germline ends. Germline V gene sequence: CDR1 MGHRA, CDR2 YSYEKL. The CDR3 protein is CASSQDVRGNSPLHF. The CDR3 nucleotides read TGCGCCAGCAGCCAAGATGTAAGAGGGAATTCACCCCTCCACTTT.

The rearrangement links TRBV10-3 to TRBJ1-1, with TRBD1 matching over 8 bases. Looked up from germline, CDR1 is ENHRY and CDR2 is SYGVKD. With 7 bases clipped from V and 1 base from J, the junction kept 5 bases outside the gene matches. CDR3 length: 14 residues. This CDR3 reads CAITNGQGNTEAFF. CDR3 nucleotides: TGTGCCATCACAAATGGACAGGGGAACACTGAAGCTTTCTTT.

The chain joins TRBV30 to TRBJ1-5, with unresolved D. Per germline, CDR1 GTSNPN and CDR2 SVGIG (reference sequence). CDR3 length: 13 amino acids. The ends were cut back, 3 bases at V and 5 bases at J, with 11 bases in the middle. CDR3 sequence reads: CAWSSFEDQPQHF. CDR3 DNA: TGTGCCTGGAGCTCTTTCGAGGATCAGCCCCAGCATTTT.

This chain connects TRBV19 to TRBJ2-7; 8 bases are a match to TRBD2. This CDR3 is 17 amino acids long. Trimming at V came to 5 bases and at J to 0 bases, leaving 12 bases not matched to a gene. Per germline, CDR1 LNHDA and CDR2 SQIVND (reference sequence). The CDR3 loop is CASSLLPGRGISYEQYF. CDR3 sequence (DNA): TGTGCCAGTAGTCTCCTACCCGGGAGGGGGATCTCCTACGAGCAGTACTTC.

The V gene is TRBV4-1, the J gene TRBJ1-1; D call uncertain. Germline CDR1 is MGHRA and CDR2 is YSYEKL. The CDR3 is 12 amino acids. Between the trimmed V and J ends, which lost 10 bases and 4 bases, there was a span of 13 bases. CDR3 sequence reads: CATVGGSTEAFF. DNA for the CDR3: TGCGCCACGGTGGGAGGGTCCACTGAAGCTTTCTTT.

This chain links TRBV4-1 with TRBJ1-1; D not resolved. V was trimmed by 0 bases and J by 1 base, leaving 9 bases between them. CDR3 length: 15 amino acids. Germline-derived CDR1 and CDR2 are MGHRA and YSYEKL. The CDR3, as DNA: TGCGCCAGCAGCCAAGAGCGGTTTGAGAACACTGAAGCTTTCTTT. Translated, it gives CASSQERFENTEAFF.

V gene TRBV20-1 combines with J gene TRBJ2-7, with D possibly called TRBD1 or TRBD2 (5 bases each). Trimming removed 5 bases from V and 5 bases from J, with 10 bases in between. This CDR3 is 11 amino acids long. In germline, CDR1 is DFQATT, CDR2 SNEGSKA (reference sequence). DNA of the CDR3: TGCAGTGCTCCTAGGGGACACGAGCAGTACTTC. It specifies CSAPRGHEQYF.

This clone appeared once. V gene TRBV6-5 combines with J gene TRBJ2-3, with D unclear. The CDR3 consists of 13 residues. Germline CDR1 MNHEY, CDR2 SVGAGI. V was trimmed by 8 bases and J by 4 bases, leaving 13 bases between them. In DNA, the CDR3 is TGTGCCAGCTCTGTTAGTTTAGCAGATACGCAGTATTTT. Translation: CASSVSLADTQYF.

The V gene is TRBV7-7, the J gene TRBJ2-7, with D hard to call. Germline values: CDR1 SSHAT, CDR2 FNYEAQ (reference sequence). CDR3 size: 15 residues. The V gene lost 5 bases and the J gene lost 2 bases, with 16 bases spanning the gap. CDR3 amino acids: CASSPSVLLPYEQYF. The CDR3 nucleotides are TGTGCCAGCAGCCCATCAGTTCTCCTCCCCTACGAGCAGTACTTC.

The V and J genes are TRBV5-6 and TRBJ2-7; D gene uncertain. With 3 bases removed from V and 6 bases from J, the gap between germline ends came to 13 bases. The germline gives CDR1 SGHDT, CDR2 YYEEEE. CDR3 length equals 13 residues. CDR3 sequence reads: CASSSGRAPEQYF. The DNA of the CDR3 is TGTGCCAGCAGCTCCGGCCGGGCCCCCGAGCAGTACTTC.

Comments on this clone: One end of the junction varies from germline; a read error may be responsible. J is TRBJ1-1 and V is TRBV6-5, with no clear D. Germline V lookup: CDR1 MNHEY, CDR2 SVGAGI. This CDR3 is 14 amino acids long. CDR3 residues: CACSYGPTNTEAFF. Here the CDR3 DNA reads TGTGCCTGCAGTTACGGGCCGACCAACACTGAAGCTTTCTTT.

V gene TRBV2 combines with J gene TRBJ1-5; TRBD1 aligns across 7 bases. CDR3 length: 12 residues. The germline V gene has CDR1 SNHLY and CDR2 FYNNEI. The junction had 6 bases not matched to a gene; V was cut back by 6 bases and J by 10 bases. DNA of the CDR3: TGTGCCAGCAGGGAGGGGGCGTCACCCCAGCATTTT. Residues: CASREGASPQHF.

In its sample, this clone was seen a few times. The chain is built from TRBV9 and TRBJ1-2, with D maybe TRBD1 (5 bases). Between the trimmed V and J ends, which lost 6 bases and 4 bases, there was a span of 10 bases. This CDR3 region has 12 residues. The germline gives CDR1 SGDLS, CDR2 YYNGEE. DNA of the CDR3: TGTGCCAGCAAAGGGACCTCCTATGGCTACACCTTC. Protein: CASKGTSYGYTF.

CDR3: CAWSLGLGDNEQFF. The CDR3, as DNA: TGTGCCTGGAGCCTCGGGCTAGGGGACAATGAGCAGTTCTTC. The chain couples TRBV30 to TRBJ2-1; D is perhaps TRBD1 (5 bases). Germline values: CDR1 GTSNPN, CDR2 SVGIG (reference sequence). The CDR3 length is 14 residues. V was shortened by 3 bases and J by 5 bases, with 14 bases between the two germline ends.

V and J are TRBV7-9 and TRBJ2-7; the D gene is possibly TRBD1 (6 bases). In germline, CDR1 is SEHNR, CDR2 FQNEAQ (reference sequence). Trimming cost V 9 bases and J 2 bases, with 14 bases left between them. The CDR3 contains 13 residues. The CDR3 sequence: CASTGTSAYEQYF. The DNA for the CDR3 is TGTGCCAGTACGGGGACATCGGCCTACGAGCAGTACTTC.

V gene TRBV7-9 combines with J gene TRBJ1-5, with D tentatively TRBD1 (5 bases). CDR3 length: 14 amino acids. Germline V gene sequence: CDR1 SEHNR, CDR2 FQNEAQ (reference sequence). V shed 5 bases and J shed 3 bases, with 11 bases lying between them. This CDR3 reads CASSPDIHNQPQHF. The CDR3 DNA reads as TGTGCCAGCAGCCCGGACATTCACAATCAGCCCCAGCATTTT.

The chain is built from TRBV30 and TRBJ1-4, with 9 bases that match TRBD1. The CDR3 extends over 13 amino acids. The V gene end was trimmed by 4 bases and the J gene end by 10 bases; junction bases not matched to a gene: 7. Germline CDR1 reads GTSNPN; CDR2 reads SVGIG (reference sequence). The DNA of the CDR3 is TGTGCCTGGAACAGGGGGCAATCGGGAAAACTGTTTTTT. This gives the protein CAWNRGQSGKLFF.

In this sample, this clone turned up a few times. The chain has TRBV30 and TRBJ1-4, with D possibly matching TRBD1 (5 bases). The V gene lost 2 bases and the J gene lost 6 bases, with 10 bases spanning the gap. The CDR3 is 13 amino acids. Germline CDR1 reads GTSNPN; CDR2 reads SVGIG (reference sequence). The CDR3 DNA follows: TGTGCCTGGAGTCGGGGGGTTCATGAAAAACTGTTTTTT. Protein product: CAWSRGVHEKLFF.